The sequence of this T cell receptor beta chain was determined in a study of blood T cell repertoires in COVID-19. Deletions cut 5 bases from V and 3 bases from J, with 11 bases between. CDR3 length: 13 amino acids. Germline CDR1 is SGHTA and CDR2 is FQGNSA. Data came from immunoSEQ multiplex PCR; TCRdb stores just in-frame clones and leaves some out. The table has under 350,000 clones, 70% to 90% seen once. This clonotype originated in a man aged 25-45 years who had recovered from COVID-19. V gene TRBV7-2 combines with J gene TRBJ2-7; unclear D gene. The sample was PBMCs or T cells enriched from blood (not recorded which). CDR3 residues: CASSPPSIYEQYF. The CDR3 DNA is TGTGCCAGCAGCCCCCCCTCTATCTACGAGCAGTACTTC.